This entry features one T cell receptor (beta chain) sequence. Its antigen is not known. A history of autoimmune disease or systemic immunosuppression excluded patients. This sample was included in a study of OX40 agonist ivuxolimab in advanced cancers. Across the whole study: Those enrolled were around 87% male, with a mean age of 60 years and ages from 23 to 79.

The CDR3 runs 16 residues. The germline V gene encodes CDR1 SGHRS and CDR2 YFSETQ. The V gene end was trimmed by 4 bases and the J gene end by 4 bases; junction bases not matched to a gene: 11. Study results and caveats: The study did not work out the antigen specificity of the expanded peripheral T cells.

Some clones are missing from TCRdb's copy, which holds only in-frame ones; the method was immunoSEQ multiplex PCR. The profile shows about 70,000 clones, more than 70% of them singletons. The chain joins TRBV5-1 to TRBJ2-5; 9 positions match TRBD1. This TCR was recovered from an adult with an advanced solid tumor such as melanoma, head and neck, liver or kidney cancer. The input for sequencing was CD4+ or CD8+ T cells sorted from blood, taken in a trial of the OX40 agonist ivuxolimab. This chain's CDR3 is CASSLPRQGERETQYF. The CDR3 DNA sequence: TGCGCCAGCAGCCTGCCCAGACAGGGGGAGAGAGAGACCCAGTACTTC.